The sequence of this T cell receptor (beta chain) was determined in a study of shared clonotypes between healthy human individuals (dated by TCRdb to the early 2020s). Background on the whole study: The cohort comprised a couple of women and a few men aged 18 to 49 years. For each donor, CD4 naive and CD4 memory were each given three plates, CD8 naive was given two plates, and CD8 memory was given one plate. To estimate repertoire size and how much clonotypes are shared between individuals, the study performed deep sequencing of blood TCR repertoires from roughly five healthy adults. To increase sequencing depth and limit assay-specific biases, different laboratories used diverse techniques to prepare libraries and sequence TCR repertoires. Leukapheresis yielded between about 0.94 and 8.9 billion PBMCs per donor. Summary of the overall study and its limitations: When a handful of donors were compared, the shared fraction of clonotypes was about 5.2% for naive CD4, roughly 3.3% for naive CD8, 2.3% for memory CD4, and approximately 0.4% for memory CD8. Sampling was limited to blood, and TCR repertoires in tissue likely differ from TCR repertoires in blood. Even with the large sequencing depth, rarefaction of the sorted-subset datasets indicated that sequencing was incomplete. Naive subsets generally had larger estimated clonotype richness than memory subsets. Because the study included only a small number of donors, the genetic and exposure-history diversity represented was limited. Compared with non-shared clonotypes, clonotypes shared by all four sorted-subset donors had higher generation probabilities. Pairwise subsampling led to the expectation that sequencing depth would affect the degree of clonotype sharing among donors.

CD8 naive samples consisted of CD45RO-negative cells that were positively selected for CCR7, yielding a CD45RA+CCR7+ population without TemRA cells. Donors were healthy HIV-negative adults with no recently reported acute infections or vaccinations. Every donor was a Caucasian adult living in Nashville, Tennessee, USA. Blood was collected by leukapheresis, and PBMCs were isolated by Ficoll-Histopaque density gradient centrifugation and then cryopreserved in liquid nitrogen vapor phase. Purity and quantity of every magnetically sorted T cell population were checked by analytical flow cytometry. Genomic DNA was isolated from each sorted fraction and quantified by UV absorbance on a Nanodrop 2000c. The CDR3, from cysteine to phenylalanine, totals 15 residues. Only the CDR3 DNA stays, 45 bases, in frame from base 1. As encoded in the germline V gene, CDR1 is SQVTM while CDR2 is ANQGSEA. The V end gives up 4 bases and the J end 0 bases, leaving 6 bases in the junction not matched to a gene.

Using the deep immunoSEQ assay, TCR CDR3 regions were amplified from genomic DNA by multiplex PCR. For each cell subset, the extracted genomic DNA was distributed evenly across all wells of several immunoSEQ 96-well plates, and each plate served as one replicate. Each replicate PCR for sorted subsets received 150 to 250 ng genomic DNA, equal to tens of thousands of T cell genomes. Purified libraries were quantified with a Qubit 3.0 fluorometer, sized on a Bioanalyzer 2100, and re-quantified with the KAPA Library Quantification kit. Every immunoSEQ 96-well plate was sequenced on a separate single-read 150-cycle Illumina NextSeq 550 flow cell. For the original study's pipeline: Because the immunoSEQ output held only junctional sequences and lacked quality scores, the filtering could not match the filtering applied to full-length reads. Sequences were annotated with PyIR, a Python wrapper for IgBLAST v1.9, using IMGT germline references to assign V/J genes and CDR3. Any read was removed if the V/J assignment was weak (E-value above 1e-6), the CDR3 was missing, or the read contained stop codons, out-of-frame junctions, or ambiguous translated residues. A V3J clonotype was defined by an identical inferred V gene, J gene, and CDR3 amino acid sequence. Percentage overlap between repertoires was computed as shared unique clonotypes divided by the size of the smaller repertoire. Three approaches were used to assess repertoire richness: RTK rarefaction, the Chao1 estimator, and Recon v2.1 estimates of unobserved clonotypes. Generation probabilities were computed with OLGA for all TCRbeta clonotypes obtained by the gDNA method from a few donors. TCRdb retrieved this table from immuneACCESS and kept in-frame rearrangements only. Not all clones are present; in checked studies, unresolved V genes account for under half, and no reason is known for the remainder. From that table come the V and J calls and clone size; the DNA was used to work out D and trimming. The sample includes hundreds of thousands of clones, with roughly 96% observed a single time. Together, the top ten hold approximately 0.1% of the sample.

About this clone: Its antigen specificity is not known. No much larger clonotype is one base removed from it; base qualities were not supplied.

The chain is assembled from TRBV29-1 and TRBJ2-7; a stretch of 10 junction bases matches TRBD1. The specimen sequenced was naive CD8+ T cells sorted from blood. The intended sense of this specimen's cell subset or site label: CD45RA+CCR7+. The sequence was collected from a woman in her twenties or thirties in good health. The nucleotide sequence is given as TGCAGCGTTGGGGGACAGGGGTCGAGCTCCTACGAGCAGTACTTC. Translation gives CSVGGQGSSSYEQYF.